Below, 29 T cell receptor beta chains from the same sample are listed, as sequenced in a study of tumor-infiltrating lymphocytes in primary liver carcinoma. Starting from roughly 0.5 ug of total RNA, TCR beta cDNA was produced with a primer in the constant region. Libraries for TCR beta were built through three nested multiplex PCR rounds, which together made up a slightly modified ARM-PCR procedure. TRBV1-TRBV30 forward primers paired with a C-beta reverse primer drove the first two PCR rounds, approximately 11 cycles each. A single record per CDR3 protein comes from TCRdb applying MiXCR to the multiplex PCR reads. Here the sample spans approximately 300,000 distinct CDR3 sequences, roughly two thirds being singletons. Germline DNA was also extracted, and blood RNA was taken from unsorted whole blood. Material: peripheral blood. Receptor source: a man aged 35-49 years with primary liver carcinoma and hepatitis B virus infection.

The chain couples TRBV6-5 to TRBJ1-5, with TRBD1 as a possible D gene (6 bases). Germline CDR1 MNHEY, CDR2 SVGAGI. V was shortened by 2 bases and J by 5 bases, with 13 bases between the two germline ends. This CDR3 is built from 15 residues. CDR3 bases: TGTGCCAGCAGTTACCCAACAGGGTTGGATCAGCCCCAGCATTTT. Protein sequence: CASSYPTGLDQPQHF.

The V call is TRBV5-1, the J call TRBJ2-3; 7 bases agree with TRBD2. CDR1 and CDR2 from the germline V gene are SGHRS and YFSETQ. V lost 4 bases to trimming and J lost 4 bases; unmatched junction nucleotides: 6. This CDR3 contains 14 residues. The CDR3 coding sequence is TGCGCCAGCAGCATAGGGACTAATTCAGATACGCAGTATTTT. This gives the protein CASSIGTNSDTQYF.

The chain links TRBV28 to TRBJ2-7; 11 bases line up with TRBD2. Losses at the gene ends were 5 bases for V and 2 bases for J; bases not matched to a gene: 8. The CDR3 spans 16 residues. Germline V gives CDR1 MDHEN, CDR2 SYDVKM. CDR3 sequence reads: CASSTGTSGKPYEQYF. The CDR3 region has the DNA TGTGCCAGCAGTACCGGGACTAGCGGTAAACCCTACGAGCAGTACTTC.

The chain's CDR3 is CASSLEGRNGQYF. Written as DNA, the CDR3 is TGTGCCAGCAGCTTAGAGGGACGAAACGGGCAGTACTTC. The chain has TRBV5-4 and TRBJ2-7, with D perhaps matching TRBD1 or TRBD2 (5 bases each). The length of the CDR3 is 13 residues. The ends were cut back, 2 bases at V and 9 bases at J, with 15 bases in the middle. Germline V gene lookup returns CDR1 SGHNT and CDR2 YYREEE (reference sequence).

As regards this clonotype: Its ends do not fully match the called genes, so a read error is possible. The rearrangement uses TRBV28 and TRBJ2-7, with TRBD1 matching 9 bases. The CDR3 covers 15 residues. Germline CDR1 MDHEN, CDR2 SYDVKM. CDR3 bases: TGTGCCAGTCTAACAGGGGGCGCGTCCCCCTACGAGCAGCACTTC. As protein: CASLTGGASPYEQHF.

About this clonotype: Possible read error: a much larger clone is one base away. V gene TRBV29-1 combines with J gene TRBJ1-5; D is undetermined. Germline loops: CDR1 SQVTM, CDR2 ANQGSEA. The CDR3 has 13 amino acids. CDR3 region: CSARENSNQSQHF. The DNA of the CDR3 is TGCAGCGCCCGGGAAAATAGCAATCAGTCCCAGCATTTT.

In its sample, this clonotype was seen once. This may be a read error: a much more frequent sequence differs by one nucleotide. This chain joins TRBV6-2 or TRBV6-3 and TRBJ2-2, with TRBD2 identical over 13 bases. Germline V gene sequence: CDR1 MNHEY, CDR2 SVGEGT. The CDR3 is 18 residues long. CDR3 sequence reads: CVSSKRTSGSADTGELFF. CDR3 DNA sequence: TGTGTCAGCAGTAAAAGGACTAGCGGGAGCGCGGACACCGGGGAGCTGTTTTTT.

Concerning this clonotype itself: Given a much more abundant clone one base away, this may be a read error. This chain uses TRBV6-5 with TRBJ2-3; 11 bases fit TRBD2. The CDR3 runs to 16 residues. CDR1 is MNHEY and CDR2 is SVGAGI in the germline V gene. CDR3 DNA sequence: TGTGCCAACAGTACTTTAGCGGGAGGGCCGAGAGATACGCAGTATTTT. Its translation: CANSTLAGGPRDTQYF.

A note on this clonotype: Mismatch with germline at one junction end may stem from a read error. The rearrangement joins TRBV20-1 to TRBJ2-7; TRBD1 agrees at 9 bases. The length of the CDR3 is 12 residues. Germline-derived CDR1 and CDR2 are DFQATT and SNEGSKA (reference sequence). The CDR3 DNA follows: TGCAGTGCCCCTCGACAGGGGGACGAGCTGTACTTC. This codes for CSAPRQGDELYF.

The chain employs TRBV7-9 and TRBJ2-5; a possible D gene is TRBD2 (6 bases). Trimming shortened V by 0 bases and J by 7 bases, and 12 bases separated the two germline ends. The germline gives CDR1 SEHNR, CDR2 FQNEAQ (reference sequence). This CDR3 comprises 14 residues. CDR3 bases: TGTGCCAGCAGCTTAGCAGGGGTCGGGGGGACCCAGTACTTC. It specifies CASSLAGVGGTQYF. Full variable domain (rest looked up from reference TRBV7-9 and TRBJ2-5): DTGVSQNPRHKITKRGQNVTFRCDPISEHNRLYWYRQTLGQGPEFLTYFQNEAQLEKSRLLSDRFSAERPKGSFSTLEIQRTEQGDSAMYLCASSLAGVGGTQYFGPGTRLLVL.

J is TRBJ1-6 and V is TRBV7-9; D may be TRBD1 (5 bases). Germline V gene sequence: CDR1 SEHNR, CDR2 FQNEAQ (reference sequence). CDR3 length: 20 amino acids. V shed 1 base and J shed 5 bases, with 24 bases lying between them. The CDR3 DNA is TGTGCCAGCAGCTTAGATTTTTCATGGGGACCAACACCTAATAATTCACCCCTCCACTTT. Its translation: CASSLDFSWGPTPNNSPLHF.

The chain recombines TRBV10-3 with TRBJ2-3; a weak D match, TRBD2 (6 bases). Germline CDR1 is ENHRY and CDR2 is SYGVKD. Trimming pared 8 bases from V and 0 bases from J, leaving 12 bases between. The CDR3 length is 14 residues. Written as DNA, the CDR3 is TGTGCCATCGGCCTCGGGACTAGCACAGATACGCAGTATTTT. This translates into CAIGLGTSTDTQYF.

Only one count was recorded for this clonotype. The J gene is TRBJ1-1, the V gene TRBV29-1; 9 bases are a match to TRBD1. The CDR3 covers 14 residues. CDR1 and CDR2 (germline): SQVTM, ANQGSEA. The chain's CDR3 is CRVGQGNMDTEAFF. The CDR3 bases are TGCAGAGTGGGACAGGGAAACATGGACACTGAAGCTTTCTTT. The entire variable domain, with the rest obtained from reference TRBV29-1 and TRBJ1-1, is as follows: SAVISQKPSRDICQRGTSLTIQCQVDSQVTMMFWYRQQPGQSLTLIATANQGSEATYESGFVIDKFPISRPNLTFSTLTVSNMSPEDSSIYLCRVGQGNMDTEAFFGQGTRLTVV.

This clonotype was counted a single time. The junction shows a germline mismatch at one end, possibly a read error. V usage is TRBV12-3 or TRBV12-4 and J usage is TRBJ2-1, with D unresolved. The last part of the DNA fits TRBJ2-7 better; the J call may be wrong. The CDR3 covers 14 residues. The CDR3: CANSEYGPQGEQYF. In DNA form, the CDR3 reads TGTGCCAACAGTGAGTACGGACCACAAGGCGAACAGTACTTC.

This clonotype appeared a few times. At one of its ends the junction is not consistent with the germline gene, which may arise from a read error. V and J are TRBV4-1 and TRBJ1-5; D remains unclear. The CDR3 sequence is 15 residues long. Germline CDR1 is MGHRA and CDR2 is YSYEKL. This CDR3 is CASSQEDNSNQPRHF. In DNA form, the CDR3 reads TGCGCCAGCAGCCAAGAAGACAATAGCAATCAGCCCCGGCATTTT.

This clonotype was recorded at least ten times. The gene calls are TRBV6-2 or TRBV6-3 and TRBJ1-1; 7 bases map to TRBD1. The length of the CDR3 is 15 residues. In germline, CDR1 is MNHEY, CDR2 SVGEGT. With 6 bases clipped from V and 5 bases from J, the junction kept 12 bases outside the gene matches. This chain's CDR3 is CASRLIQGRGTEAFF. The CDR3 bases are TGTGCCAGCAGACTCATACAGGGGAGGGGGACTGAAGCTTTCTTT.

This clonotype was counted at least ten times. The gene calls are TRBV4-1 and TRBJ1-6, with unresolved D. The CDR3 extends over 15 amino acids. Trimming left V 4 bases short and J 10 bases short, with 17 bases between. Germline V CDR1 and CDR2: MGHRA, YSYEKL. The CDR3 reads CASSPNLNLDSPLHF. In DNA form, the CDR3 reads TGCGCCAGCAGCCCGAACCTTAACTTGGACTCACCCCTCCACTTT.

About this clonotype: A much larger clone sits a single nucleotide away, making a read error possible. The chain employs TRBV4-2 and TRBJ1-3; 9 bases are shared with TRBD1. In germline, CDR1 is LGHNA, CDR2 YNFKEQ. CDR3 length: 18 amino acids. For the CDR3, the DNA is TGTGCCAGCTGCCAAGAGAAATACCCGGACAGGGGTGGAAACACCATATATTTT. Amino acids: CASCQEKYPDRGGNTIYF.

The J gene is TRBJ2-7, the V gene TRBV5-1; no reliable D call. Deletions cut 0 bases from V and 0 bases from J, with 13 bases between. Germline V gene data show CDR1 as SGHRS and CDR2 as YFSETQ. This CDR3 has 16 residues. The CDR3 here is CASSLGPTSSSYEQYF. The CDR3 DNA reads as TGCGCCAGCAGCTTGGGCCCAACCAGTAGCTCCTACGAGCAGTACTTC.

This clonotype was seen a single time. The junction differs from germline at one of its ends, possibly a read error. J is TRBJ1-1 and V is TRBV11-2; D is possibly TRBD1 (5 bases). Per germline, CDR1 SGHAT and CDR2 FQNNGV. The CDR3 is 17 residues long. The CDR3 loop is CASSPLGAEFMNSEAFF. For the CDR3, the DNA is TGTGCCAGCAGCCCCCTAGGGGCGGAGTTCATGAACAGTGAAGCTTTCTTT.

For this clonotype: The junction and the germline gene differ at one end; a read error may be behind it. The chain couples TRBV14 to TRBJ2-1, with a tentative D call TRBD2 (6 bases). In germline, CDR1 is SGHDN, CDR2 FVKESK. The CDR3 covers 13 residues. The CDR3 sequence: CASSPREIGEQFF. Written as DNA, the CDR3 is TGTGCTAGCAGCCCCCGGGAGATCGGGGAGCAGTTCTTC. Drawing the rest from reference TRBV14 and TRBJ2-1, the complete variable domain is EAGVTQFPSHSVIEKGQTVTLRCDPISGHDNLYWYRRVMGKEIKFLLHFVKESKQDESGMPNNRFLAERTGGTYSTLKVQPAELEDSGVYFCASSPREIGEQFFGPGTRLTVL.

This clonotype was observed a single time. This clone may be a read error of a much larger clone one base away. CDR3 amino acids: CASSDGRVTEAFF. DNA of the CDR3: TGTGCCAGCAGTGACGGAAGGGTGACTGAAGCTTTCTTT. This chain uses TRBV6-1 with TRBJ1-1; D uncertain. The CDR3 length is 13 residues. CDR1 and CDR2 (germline): MNHNS, SASEGT. Trimming shortened V by 3 bases and J by 5 bases, and 10 bases separated the two germline ends.

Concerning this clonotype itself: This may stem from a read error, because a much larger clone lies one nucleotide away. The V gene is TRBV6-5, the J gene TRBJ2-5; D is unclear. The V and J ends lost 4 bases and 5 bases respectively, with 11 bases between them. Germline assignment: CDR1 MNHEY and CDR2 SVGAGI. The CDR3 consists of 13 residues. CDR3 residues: CASSCSIGETQYF. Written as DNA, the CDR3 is TGTGCCAGCAGTTGCTCGATTGGCGAGACCCAGTACTTC.

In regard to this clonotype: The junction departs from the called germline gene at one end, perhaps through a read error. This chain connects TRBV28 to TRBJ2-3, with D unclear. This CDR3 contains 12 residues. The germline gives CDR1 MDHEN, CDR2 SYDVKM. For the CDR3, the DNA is TGTACCAGCTGCGGCTATACAGATACGCAGTATTTT. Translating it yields CTSCGYTDTQYF.

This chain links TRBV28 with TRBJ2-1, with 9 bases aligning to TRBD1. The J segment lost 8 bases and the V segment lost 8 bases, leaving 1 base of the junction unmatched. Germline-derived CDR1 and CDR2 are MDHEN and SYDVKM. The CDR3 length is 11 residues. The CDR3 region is CASRDRDEQFF. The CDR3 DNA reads TGTGCCAGCCGGGACAGGGATGAGCAGTTCTTC.

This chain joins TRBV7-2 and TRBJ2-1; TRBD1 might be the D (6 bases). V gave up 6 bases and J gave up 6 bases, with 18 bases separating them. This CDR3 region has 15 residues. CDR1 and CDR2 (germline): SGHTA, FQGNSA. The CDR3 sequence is CASSLTPTGANEQFF. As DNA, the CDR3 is TGTGCCAGCAGTCTAACACCGACAGGAGCCAATGAGCAGTTCTTC.

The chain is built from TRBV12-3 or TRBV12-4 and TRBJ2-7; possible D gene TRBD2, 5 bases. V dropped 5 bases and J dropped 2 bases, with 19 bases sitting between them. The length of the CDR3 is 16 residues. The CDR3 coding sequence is TGTGCCAGCAGTCCCGCGGTAGCGTTATGGACCTACGAGCAGTACTTC. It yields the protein CASSPAVALWTYEQYF.

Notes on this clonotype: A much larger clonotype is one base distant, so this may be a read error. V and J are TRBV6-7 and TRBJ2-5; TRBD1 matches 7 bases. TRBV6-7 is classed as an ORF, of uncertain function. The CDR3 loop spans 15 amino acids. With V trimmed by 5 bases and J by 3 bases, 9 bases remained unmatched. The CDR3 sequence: CASSSDREGEETQYF. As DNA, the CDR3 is TGTGCCAGCAGTAGTGACAGGGAAGGGGAAGAGACCCAGTACTTC.

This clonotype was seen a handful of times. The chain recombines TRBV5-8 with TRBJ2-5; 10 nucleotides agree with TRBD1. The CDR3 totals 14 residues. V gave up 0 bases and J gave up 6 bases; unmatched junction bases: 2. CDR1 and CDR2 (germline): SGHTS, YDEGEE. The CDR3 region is CASSLGTGGKTQYF. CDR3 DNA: TGTGCCAGCAGCTTGGGGACAGGGGGAAAGACCCAGTACTTC.